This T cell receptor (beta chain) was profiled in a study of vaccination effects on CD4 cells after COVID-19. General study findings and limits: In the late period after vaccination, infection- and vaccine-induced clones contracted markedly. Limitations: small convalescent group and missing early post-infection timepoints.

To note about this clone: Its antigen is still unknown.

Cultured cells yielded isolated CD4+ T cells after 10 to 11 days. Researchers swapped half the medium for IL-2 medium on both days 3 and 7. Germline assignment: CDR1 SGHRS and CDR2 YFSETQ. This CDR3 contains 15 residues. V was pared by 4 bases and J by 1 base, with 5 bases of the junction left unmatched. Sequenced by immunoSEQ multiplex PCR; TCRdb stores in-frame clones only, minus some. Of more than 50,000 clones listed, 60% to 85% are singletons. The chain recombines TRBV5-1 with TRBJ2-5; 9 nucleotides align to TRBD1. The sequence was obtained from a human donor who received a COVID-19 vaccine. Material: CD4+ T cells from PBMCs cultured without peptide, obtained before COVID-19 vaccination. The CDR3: CASSAGQGPQETQYF. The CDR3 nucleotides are TGCGCCAGCAGCGCGGGACAGGGACCCCAAGAGACCCAGTACTTC.